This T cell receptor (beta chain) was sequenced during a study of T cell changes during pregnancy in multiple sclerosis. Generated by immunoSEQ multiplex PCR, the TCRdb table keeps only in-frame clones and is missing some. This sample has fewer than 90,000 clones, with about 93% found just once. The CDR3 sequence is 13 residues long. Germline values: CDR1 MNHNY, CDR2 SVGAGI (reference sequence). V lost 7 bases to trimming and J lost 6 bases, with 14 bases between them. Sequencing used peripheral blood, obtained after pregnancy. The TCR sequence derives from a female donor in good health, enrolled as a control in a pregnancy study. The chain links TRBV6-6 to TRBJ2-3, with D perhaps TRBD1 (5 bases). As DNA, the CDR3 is TGTGCCAGCAACCCCCAGGGTGCCGATACGCAGTATTTT. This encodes CASNPQGADTQYF.